This section outlines one T cell receptor (beta chain) sequence together with its context. There are 14 residues in the CDR3. Germline V CDR1 and CDR2: MNHEY, SMNVEV (reference sequence). The germline V and J ends were trimmed by 6 bases and 8 bases, with 16 bases remaining between them. Measured with immunoSEQ multiplex PCR; TCRdb has only the in-frame clones, and not every one. Among 55,000 to 70,000 clones, about 85% were seen once, and the ten largest hold more than 3%. These data originate in a study of blood T cell repertoires in COVID-19. The genes are TRBV27 and TRBJ1-4; no firm D call. Sample: peripheral blood. The clonotype was recovered from a woman in her 50s with COVID-19, enrolled during active disease. CDR3 DNA: TGTGCCAGCAGCGAAGCGGGATTGGGGGAAAAACTGTTTTTT. It encodes CASSEAGLGEKLFF.